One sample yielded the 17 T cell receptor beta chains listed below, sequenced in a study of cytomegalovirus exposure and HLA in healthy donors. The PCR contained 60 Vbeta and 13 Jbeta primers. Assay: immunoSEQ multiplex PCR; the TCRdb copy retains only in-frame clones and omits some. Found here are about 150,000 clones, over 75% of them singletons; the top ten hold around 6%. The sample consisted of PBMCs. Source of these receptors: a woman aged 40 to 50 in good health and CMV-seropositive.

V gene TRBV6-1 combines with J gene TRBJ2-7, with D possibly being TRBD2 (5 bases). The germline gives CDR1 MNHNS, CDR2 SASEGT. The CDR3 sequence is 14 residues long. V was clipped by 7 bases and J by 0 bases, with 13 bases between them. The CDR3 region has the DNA TGTGCCAGCACCGAGGGCGGCGGCTCCTACGAGCAGTACTTC. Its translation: CASTEGGGSYEQYF.

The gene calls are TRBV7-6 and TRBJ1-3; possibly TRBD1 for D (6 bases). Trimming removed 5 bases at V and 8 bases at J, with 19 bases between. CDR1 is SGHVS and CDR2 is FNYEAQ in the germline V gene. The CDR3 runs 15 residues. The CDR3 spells CASSQSQGPLDTIYF. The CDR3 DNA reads TGTGCCAGCAGCCAATCGCAGGGGCCATTGGACACCATATATTTT.

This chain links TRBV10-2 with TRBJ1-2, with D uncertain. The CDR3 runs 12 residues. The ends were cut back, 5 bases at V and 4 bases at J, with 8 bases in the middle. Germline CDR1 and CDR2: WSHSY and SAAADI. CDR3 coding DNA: TGCGCCAGCAGTTCAGGATTCTATGGCTACACCTTC. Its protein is CASSSGFYGYTF.

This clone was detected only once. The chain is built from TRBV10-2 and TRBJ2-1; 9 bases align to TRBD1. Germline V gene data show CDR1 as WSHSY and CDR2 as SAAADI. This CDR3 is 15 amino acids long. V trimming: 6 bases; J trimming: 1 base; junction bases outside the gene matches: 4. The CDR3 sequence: CASSTGTGSYNEQFF. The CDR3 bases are TGCGCCAGCAGCACCGGGACAGGGTCCTACAATGAGCAGTTCTTC.

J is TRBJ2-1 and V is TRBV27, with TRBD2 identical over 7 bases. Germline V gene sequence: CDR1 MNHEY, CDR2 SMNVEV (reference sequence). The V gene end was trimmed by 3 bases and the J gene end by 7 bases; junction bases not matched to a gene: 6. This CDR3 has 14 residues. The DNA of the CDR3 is TGTGCCAGCAGTTTTGCGGGAGTCAGGAATGAGCAGTTCTTC. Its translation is CASSFAGVRNEQFF.

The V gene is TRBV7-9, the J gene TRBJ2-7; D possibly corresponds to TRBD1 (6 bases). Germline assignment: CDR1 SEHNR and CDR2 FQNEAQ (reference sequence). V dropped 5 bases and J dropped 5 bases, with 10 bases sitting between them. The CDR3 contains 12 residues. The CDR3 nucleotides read TGTGCCAGCAGCACCAGGGGCCACGAGCAGTACTTC. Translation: CASSTRGHEQYF.

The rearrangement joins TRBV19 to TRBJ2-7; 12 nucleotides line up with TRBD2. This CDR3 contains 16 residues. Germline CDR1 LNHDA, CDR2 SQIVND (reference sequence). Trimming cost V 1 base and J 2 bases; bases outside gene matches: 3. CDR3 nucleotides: TGTGCCAGTAGTATAGCCCGGACTAGCGGGGCCTACGAGCAGTACTTC. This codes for CASSIARTSGAYEQYF.

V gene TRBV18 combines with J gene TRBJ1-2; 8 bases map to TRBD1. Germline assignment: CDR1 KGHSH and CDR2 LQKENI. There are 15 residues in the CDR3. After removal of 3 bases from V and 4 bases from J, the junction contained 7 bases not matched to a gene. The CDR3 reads CASSPGQAGLYGYTF. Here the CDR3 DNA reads TGTGCCAGCTCACCGGGACAGGCTGGTCTCTATGGCTACACCTTC.

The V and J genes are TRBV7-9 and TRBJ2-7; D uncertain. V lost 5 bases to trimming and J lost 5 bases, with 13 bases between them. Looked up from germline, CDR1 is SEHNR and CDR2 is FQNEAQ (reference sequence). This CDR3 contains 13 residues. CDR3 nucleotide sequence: TGTGCCAGCAGCGGAAGACAAACCGACGAGCAGTACTTC. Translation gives CASSGRQTDEQYF.

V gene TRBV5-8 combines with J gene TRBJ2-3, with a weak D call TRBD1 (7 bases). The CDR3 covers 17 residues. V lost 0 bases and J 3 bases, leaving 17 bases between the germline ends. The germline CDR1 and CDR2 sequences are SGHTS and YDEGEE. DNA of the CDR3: TGTGCCAGCAGCTTGGCCCGTGCAGGGGGGAATACAGATACGCAGTATTTT. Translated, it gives CASSLARAGGNTDTQYF. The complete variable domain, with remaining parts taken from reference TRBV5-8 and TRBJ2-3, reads EAGVTQSPTHLIKTRGQQATLRCSPISGHTSVYWYQQALGLGLQFLLWYDEGEERNRGNFPPRFSGRQFPNYSSELNVNALELEDSALYLCASSLARAGGNTDTQYFGPGTRLTVL.

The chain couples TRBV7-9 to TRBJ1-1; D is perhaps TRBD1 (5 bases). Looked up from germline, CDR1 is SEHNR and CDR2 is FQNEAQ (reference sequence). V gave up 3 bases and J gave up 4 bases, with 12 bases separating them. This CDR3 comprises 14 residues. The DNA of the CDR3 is TGTGCCAGCAGCTTCGAAGTCGGGGGCACTGAAGCTTTCTTT. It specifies CASSFEVGGTEAFF. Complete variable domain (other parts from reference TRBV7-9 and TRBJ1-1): DTGVSQNPRHKITKRGQNVTFRCDPISEHNRLYWYRQTLGQGPEFLTYFQNEAQLEKSRLLSDRFSAERPKGSFSTLEIQRTEQGDSAMYLCASSFEVGGTEAFFGQGTRLTVV.

CDR3 sequence: CASSEPNRGPEAFF. The CDR3, as DNA: TGTGCCAGCAGTGAGCCCAACAGGGGGCCTGAAGCTTTCTTT. The rearrangement joins TRBV6-1 to TRBJ1-1, with TRBD1 matching over 9 bases. The germline V gene encodes CDR1 MNHNS and CDR2 SASEGT. Trimming took 3 bases from V and 6 from J; bases not matched to a gene: 5. The CDR3 sequence is 14 residues long.

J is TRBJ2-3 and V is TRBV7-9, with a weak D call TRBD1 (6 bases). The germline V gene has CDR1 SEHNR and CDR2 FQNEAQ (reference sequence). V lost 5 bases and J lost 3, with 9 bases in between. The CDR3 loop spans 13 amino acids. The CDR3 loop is CASSPQGTDTQYF. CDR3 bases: TGTGCCAGCAGCCCACAGGGTACAGATACGCAGTATTTT.

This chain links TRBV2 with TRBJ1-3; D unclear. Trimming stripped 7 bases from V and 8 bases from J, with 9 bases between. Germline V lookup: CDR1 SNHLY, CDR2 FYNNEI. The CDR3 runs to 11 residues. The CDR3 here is CASKQRDTIYF. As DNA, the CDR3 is TGTGCCAGCAAACAGCGGGACACCATATATTTT.

CDR3 in amino acids: CASSLTTSEHYEQYF. The CDR3 bases are TGCGCCAGCAGCCTAACTACTAGCGAACACTACGAGCAGTACTTC. The genes are TRBV5-1 and TRBJ2-7; the match to TRBD2 covers 7 bases. Germline CDR1 SGHRS, CDR2 YFSETQ. This CDR3 has 15 residues. The junction had 10 bases not matched to a gene; V was cut back by 4 bases and J by 3 bases.

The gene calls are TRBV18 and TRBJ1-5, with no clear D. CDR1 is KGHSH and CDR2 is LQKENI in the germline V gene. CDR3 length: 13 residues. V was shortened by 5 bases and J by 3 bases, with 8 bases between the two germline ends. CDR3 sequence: CASSRETNQPQHF. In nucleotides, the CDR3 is TGTGCCAGCTCAAGGGAGACCAATCAGCCCCAGCATTTT.

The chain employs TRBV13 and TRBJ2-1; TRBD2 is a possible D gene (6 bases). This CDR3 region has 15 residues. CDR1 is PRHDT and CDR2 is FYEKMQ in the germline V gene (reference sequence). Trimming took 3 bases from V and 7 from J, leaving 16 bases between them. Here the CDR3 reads CASSFSVLAKNEQFF. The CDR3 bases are TGTGCCAGCAGCTTTTCGGTACTAGCCAAGAATGAGCAGTTCTTC. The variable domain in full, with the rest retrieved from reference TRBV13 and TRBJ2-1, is AAGVIQSPRHLIKEKRETATLKCYPIPRHDTVYWYQQGPGQDPQFLISFYEKMQSDKGSIPDRFSAQQFSDYHSELNMSSLELGDSALYFCASSFSVLAKNEQFFGPGTRLTVL.